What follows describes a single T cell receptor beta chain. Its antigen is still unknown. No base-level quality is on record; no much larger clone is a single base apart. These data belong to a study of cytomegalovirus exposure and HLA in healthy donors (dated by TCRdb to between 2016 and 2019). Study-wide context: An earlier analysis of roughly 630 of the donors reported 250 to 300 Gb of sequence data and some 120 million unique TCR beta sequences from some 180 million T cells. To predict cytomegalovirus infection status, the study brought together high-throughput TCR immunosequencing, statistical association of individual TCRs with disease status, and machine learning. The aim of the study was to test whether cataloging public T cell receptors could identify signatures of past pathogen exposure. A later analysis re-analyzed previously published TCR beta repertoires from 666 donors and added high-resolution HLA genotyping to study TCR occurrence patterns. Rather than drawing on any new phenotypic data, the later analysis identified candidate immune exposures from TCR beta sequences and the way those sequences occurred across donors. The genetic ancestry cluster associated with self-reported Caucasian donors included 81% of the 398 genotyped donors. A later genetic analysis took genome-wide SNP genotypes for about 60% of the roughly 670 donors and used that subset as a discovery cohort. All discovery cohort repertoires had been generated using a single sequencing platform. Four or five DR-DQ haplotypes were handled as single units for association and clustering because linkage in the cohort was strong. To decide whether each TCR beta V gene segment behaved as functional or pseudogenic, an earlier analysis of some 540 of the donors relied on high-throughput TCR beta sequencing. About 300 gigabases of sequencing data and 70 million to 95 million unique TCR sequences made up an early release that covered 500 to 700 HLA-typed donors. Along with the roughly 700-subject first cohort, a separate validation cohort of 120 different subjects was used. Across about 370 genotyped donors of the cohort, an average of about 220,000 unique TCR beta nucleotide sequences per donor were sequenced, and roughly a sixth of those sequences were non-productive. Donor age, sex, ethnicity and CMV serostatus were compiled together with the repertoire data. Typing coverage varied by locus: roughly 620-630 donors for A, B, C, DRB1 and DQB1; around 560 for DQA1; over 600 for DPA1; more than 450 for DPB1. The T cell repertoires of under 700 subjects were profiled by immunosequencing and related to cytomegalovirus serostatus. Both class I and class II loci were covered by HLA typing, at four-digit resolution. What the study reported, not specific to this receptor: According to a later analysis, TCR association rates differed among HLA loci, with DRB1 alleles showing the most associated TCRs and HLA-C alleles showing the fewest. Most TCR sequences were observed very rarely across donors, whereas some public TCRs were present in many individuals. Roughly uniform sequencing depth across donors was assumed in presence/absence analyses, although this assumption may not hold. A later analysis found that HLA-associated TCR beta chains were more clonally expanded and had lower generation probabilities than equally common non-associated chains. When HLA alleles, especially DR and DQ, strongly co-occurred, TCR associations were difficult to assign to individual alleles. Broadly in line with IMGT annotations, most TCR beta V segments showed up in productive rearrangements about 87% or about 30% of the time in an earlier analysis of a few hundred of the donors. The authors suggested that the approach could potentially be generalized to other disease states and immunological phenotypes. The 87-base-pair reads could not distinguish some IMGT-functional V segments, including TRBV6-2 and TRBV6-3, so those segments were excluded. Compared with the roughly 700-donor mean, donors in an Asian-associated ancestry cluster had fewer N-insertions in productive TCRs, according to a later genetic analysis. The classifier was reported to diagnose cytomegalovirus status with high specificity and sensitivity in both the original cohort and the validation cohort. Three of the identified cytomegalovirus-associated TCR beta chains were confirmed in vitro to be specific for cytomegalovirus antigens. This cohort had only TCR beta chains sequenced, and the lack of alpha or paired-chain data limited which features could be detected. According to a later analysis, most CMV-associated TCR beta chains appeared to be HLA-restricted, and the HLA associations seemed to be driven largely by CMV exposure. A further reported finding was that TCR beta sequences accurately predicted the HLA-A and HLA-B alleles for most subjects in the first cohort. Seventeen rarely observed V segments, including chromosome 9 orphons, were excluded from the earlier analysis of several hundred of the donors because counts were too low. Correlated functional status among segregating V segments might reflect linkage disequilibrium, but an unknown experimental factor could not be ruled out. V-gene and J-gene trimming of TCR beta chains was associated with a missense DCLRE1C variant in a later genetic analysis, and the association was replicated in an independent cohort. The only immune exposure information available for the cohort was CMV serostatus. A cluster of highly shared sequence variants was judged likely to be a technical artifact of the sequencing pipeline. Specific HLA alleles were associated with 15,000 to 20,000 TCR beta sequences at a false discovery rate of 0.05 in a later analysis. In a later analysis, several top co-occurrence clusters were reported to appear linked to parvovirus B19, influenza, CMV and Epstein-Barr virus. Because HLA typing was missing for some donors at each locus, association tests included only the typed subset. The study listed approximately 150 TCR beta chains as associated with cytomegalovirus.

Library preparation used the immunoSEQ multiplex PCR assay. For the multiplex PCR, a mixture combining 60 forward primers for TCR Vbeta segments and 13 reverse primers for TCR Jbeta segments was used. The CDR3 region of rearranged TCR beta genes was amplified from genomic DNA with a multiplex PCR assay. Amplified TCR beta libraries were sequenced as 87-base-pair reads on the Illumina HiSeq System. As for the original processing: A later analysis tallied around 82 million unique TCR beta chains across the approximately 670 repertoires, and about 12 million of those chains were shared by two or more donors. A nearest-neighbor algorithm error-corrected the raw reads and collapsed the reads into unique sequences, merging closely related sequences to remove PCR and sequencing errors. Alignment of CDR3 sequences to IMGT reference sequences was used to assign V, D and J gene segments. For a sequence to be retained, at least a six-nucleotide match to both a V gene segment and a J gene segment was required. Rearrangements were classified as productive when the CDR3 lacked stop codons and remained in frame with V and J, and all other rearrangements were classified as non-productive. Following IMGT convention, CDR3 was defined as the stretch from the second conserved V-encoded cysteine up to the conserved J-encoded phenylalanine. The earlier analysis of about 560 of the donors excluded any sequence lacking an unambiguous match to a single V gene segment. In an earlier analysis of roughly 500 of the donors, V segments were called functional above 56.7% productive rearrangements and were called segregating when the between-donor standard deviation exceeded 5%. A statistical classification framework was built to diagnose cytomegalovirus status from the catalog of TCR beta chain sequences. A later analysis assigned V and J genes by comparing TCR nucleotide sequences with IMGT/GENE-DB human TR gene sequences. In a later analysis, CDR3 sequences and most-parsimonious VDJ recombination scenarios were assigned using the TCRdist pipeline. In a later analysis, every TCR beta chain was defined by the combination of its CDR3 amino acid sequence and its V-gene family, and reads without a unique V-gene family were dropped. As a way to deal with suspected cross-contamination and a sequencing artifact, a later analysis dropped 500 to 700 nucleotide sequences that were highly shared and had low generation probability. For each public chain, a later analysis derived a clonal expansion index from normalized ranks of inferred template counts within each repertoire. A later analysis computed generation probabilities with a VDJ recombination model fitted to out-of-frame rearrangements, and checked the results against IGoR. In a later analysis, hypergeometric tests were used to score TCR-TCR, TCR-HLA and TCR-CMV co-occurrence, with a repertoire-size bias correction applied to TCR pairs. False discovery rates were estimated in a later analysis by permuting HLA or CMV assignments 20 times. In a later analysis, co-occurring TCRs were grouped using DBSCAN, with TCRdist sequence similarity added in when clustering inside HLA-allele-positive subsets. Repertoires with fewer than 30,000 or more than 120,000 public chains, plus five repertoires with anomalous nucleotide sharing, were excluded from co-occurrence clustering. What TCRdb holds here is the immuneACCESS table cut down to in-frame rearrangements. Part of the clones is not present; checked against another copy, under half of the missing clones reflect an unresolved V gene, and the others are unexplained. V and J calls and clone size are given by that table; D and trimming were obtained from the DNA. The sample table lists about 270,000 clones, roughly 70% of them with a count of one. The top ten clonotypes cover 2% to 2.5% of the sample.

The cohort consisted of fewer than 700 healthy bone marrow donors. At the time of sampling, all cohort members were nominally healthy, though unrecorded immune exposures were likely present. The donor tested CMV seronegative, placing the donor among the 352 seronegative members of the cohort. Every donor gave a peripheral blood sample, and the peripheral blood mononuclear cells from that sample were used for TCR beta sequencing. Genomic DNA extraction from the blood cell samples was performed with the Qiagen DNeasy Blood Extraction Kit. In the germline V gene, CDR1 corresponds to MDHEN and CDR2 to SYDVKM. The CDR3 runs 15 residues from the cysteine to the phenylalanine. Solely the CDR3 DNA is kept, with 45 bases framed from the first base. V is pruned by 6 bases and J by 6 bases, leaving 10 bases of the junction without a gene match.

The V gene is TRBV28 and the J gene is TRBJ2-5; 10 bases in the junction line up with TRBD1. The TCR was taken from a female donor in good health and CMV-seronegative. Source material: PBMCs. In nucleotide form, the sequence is TGTGCCAGCAGCGGGACAGGGGCCCAGCGAAAGACCCAGTACTTC. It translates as CASSGTGAQRKTQYF. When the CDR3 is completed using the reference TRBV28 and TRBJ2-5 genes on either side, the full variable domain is DVKVTQSSRYLVKRTGEKVFLECVQDMDHENMFWYRQDPGLGLRLIYFSYDVKMKEKGDIPEGYSVSREKKERFSLILESASTNQTSMYLCASSGTGAQRKTQYFGPGTRLLVL.